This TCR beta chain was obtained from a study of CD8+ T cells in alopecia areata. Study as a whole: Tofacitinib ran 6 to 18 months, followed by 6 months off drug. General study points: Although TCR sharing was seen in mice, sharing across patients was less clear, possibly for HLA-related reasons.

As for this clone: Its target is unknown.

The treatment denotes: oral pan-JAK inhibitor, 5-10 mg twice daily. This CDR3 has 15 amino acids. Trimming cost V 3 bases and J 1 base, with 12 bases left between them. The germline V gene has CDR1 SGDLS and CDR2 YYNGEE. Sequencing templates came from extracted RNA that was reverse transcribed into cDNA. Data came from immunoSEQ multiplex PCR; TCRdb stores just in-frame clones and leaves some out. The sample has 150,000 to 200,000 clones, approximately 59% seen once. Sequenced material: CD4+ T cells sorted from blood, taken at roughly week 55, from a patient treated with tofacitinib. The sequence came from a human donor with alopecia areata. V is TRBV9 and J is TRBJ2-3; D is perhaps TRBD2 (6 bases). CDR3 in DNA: TGTGCCAGCAGCGCCGGGACTCACCGCACAGATACGCAGTATTTT. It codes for CASSAGTHRTDTQYF.